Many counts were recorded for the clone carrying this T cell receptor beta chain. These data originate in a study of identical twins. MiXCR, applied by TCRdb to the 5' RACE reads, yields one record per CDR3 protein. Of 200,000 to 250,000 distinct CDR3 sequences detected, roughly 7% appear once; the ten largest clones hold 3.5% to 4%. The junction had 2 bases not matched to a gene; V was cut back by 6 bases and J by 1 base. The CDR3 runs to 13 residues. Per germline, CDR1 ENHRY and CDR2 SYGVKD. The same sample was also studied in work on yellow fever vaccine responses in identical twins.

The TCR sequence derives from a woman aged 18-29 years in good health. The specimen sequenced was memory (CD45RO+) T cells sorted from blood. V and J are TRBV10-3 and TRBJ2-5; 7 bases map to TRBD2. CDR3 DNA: TGTGCCATCAGCGTAGCGGGCCAAGAGACCCAGTACTTC. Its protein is CAISVAGQETQYF.